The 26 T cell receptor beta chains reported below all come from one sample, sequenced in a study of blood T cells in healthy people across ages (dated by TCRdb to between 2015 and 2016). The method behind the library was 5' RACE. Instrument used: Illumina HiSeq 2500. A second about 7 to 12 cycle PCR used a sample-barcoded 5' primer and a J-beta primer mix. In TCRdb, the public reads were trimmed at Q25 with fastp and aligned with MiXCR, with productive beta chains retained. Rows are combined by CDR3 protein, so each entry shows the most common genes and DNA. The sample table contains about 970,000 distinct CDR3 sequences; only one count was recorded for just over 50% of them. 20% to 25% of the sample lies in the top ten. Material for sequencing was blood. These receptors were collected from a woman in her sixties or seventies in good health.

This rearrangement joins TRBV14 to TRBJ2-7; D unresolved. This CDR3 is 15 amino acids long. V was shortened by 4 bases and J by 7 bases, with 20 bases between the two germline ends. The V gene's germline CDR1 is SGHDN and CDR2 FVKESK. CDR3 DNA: TGTGCCAGCAGCCCCAGGCGAATTTCCTACAATGAGCAGTACTTC. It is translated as CASSPRRISYNEQYF. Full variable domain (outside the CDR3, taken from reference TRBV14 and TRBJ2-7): EAGVTQFPSHSVIEKGQTVTLRCDPISGHDNLYWYRRVMGKEIKFLLHFVKESKQDESGMPNNRFLAERTGGTYSTLKVQPAELEDSGVYFCASSPRRISYNEQYFGPGTRLTVT.

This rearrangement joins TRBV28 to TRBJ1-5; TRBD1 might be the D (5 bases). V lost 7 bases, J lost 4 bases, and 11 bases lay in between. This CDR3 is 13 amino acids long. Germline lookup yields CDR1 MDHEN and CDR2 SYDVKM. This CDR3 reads CASMGVSNQPQHF. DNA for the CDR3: TGTGCCAGCATGGGGGTTTCGAATCAGCCCCAGCATTTT.

The CDR3 sequence is CGCSIDEQYF. DNA of the CDR3: TGCGGATGCTCTATCGACGAGCAGTACTTC. This rearrangement joins TRBV20-1 to TRBJ2-7; D is uncertain. The V gene's germline CDR1 is DFQATT and CDR2 SNEGSKA (reference sequence). CDR3 length equals 10 residues.

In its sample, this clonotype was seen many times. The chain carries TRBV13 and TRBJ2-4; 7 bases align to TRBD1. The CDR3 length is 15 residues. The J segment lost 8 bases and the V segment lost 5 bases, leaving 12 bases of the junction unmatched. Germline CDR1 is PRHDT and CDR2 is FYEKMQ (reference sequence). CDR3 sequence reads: CASSPNRGGGYIQYF. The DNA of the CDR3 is TGTGCCAGCAGCCCCAACAGGGGCGGAGGATACATTCAGTACTTC.

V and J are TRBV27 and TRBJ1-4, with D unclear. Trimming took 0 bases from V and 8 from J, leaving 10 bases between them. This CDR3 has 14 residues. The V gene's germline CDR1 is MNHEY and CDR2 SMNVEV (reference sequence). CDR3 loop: CASSLSGAGEKLFF. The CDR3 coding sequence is TGTGCCAGCAGTTTATCGGGCGCCGGCGAAAAACTGTTTTTT.

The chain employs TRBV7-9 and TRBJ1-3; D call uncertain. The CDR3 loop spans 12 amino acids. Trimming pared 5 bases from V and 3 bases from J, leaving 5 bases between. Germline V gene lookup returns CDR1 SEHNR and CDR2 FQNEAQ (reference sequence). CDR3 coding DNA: TGTGCCAGCAGCCCAGGTGGAAACACCATATATTTT. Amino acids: CASSPGGNTIYF.

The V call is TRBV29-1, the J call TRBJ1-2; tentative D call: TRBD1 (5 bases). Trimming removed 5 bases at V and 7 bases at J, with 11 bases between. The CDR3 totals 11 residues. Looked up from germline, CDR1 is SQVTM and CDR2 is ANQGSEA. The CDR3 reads CSVHGDGGYTF. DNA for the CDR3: TGCAGCGTTCATGGGGACGGTGGCTACACCTTC.

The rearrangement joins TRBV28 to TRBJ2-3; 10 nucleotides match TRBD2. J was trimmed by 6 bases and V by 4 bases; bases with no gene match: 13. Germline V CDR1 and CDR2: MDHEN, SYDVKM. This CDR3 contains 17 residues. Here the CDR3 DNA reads TGTGCCAGCAGTTCAGTAAAGAGCGGGAGGGCCTGGGATACGCAGTATTTT. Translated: CASSSVKSGRAWDTQYF. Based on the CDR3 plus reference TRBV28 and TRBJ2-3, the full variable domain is DVKVTQSSRYLVKRTGEKVFLECVQDMDHENMFWYRQDPGLGLRLIYFSYDVKMKEKGDIPEGYSVSREKKERFSLILESASTNQTSMYLCASSSVKSGRAWDTQYFGPGTRLTVL.

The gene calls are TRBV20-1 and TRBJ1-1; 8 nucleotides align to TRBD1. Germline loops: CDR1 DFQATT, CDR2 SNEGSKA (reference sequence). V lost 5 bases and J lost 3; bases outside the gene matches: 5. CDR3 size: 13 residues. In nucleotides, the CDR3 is TGCAGTGCTGCCAGGGGGCGGTACACTGAAGCTTTCTTT. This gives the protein CSAARGRYTEAFF.

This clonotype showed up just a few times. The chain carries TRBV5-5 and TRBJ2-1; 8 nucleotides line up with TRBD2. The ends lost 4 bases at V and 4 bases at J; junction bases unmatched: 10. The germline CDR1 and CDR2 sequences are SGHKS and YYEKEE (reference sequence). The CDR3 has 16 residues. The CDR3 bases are TGTGCCAGCAGCCCCGGGGTAGCGGGATCTTACAATGAGCAGTTCTTC. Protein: CASSPGVAGSYNEQFF.

This chain's CDR3 is CASAFGGDGYEQYF. The CDR3 DNA reads as TGCGCCAGCGCATTTGGGGGGGACGGCTACGAGCAGTACTTC. The chain uses TRBV5-1 and TRBJ2-5, with 7 bases matching TRBD2. The DNA end favors TRBJ2-7, so the J call may be wrong. The CDR3 is 14 residues long. The germline V gene has CDR1 SGHRS and CDR2 YFSETQ.

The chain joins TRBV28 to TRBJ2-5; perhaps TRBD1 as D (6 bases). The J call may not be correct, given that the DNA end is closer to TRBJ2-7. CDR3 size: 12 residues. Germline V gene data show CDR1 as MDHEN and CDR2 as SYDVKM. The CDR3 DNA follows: TGTGCCAGCAGGGACCAGGGGCGCGAGCAGTACTTC. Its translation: CASRDQGREQYF.

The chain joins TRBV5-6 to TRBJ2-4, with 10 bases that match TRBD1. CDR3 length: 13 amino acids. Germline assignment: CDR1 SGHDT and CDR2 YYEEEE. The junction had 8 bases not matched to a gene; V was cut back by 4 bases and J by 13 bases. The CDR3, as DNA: TGTGCCAGCAGCCGAGGGACAGGGGAAGAGCAGTACTTC. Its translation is CASSRGTGEEQYF.

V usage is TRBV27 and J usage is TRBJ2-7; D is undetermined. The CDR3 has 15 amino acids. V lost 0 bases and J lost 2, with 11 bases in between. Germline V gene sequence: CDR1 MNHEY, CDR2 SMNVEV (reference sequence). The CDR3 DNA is TGTGCCAGCAGTTTATCACCCGGGTTGACCTACGAGCAGTACTTC. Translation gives CASSLSPGLTYEQYF.

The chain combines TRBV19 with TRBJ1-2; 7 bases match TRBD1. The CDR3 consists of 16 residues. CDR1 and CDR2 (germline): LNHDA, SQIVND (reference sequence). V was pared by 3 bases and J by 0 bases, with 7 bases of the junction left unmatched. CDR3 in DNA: TGTGCCAGTAGTATGGGGACAGTGAGAACTAACTATGGCTACACCTTC. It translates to CASSMGTVRTNYGYTF.

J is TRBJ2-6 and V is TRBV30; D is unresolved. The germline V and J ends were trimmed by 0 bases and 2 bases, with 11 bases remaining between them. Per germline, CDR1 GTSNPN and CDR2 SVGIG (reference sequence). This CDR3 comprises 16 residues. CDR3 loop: CAWSVPGSPGANVLTF. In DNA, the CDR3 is TGTGCCTGGAGTGTACCAGGCAGTCCTGGGGCCAACGTCCTGACTTTC.

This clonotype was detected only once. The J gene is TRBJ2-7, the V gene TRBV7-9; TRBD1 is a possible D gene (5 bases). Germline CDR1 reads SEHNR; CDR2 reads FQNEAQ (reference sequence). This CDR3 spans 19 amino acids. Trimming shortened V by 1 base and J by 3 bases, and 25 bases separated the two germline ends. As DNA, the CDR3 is TGTGCCAGCAGCTTAGGAGGATTTGGGCTGGGGCGGAAAAGCTACGAGCAGTACTTC. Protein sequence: CASSLGGFGLGRKSYEQYF.

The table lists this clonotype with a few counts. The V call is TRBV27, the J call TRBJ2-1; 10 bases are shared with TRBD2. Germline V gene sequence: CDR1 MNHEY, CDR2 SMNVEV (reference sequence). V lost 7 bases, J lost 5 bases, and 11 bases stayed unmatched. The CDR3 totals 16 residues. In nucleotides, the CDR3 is TGTGCCAGCACCAACGGGAGGCTAGCGGGGGACAATGAGCAGTTCTTC. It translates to CASTNGRLAGDNEQFF.

The CDR3 reads CASSFSWAQYF. In DNA, the CDR3 is TGTGCCAGCAGCTTCTCCTGGGCGCAGTATTTT. The rearrangement links TRBV11-2 to TRBJ2-3, with D unresolved. V lost 3 bases and J lost 10, with 8 bases in between. The germline gives CDR1 SGHAT, CDR2 FQNNGV. The CDR3 is 11 residues long.

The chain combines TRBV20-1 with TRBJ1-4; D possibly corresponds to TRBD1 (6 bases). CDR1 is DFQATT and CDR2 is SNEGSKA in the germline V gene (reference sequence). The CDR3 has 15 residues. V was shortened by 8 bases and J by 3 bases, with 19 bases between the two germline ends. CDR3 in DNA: TGCAGTCCCCGGGGCAGGGGCAAAGCTAATGAAAAACTGTTTTTT. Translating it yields CSPRGRGKANEKLFF.

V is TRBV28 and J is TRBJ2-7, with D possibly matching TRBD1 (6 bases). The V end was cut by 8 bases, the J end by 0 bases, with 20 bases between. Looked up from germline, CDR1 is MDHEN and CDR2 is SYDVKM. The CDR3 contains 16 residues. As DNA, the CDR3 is TGTGCCAGCCTCCCCGGGGTCGGACAGTTCTCCTACGAGCAGTACTTC. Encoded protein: CASLPGVGQFSYEQYF.

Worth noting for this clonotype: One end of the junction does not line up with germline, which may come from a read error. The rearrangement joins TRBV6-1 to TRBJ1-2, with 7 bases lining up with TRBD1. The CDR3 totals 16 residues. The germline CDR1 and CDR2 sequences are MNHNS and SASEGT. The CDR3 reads CASSLSRGQTNYDYTF. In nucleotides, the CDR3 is TGTGCCAGCAGCCTTTCCCGGGGACAGACTAACTATGACTACACCTTC.

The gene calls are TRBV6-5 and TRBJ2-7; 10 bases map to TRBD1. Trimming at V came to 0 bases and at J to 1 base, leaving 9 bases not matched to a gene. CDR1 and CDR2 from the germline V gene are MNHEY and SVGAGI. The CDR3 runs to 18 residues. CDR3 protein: CASSYSTVGTGVSYEQYF. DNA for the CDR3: TGTGCCAGCAGTTACTCGACTGTAGGGACAGGGGTGTCCTACGAGCAGTACTTC.

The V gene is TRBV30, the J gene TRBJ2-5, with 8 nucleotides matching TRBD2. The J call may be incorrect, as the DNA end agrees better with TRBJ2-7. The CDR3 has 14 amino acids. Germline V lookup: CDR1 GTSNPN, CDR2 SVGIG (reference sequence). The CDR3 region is CAWTHASGPYEQYF. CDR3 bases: TGTGCCTGGACGCATGCTAGCGGGCCCTACGAGCAGTACTTC.

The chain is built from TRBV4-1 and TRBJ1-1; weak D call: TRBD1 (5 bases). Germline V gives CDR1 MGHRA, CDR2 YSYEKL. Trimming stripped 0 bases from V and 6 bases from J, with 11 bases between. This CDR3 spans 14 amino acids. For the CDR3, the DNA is TGCGCCAGCAGCCAAGACAGGGTGGGCCCTGAAGCTTTCTTT. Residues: CASSQDRVGPEAFF.

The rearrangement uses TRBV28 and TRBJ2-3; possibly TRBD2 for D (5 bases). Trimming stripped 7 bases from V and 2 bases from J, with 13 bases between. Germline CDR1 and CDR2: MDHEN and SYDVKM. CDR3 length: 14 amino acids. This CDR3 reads CASTPSGITDTQYF. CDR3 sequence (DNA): TGTGCCAGCACCCCCAGCGGAATCACAGATACGCAGTATTTT.